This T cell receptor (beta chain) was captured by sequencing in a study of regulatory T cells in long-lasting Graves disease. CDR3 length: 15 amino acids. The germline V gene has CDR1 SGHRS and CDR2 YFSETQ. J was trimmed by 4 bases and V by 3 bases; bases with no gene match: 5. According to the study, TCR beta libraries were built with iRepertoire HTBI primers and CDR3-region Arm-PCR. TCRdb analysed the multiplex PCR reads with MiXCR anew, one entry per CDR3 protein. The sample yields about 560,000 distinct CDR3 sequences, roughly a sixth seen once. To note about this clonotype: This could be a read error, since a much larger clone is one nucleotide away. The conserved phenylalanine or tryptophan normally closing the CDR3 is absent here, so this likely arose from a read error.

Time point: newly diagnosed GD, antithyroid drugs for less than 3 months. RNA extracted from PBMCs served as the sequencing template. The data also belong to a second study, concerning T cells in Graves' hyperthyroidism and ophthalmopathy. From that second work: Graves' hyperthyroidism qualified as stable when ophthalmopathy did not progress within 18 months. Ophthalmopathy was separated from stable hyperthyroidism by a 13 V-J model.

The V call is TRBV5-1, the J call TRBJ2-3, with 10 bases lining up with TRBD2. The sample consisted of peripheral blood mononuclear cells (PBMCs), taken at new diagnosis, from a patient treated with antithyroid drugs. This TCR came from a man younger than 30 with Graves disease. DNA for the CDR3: TGCGCCAGCAGCTCTTTAGCGGGAGGACCAGATACGCAGTATTAT. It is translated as CASSSLAGGPDTQYY.